This T cell receptor beta chain was observed in a study of cytomegalovirus exposure and HLA in healthy donors. Study-wide results and limits: The investigators catalogued 150 or so TCR beta chains as cytomegalovirus-associated. According to reports, the classifier identified cytomegalovirus status with high specificity and sensitivity. In a later analysis, first-cohort TCR clusters were found to tend to co-occur in the 120 or so validation repertoires. Among TCR sequences, most were rare, though some public TCRs appeared in many donors.

Of note for this clone: Its cognate antigen is unknown. Other DNA sequences of this sample code for an identical CDR3.

TCRdb keeps only in-frame clones here, not all; method: immunoSEQ multiplex PCR. The table lists 260,000 or so clones, 88% of them singletons, with 0.92% in the top ten. The CDR3 is 13 residues long. The V and J ends lost 8 bases and 3 bases, in that order; junction bases with no gene match: 3. Germline V gives CDR1 LNHDA, CDR2 SQIVND (reference sequence). The clonotype comes from a woman younger than 35 in good health and CMV-seronegative. The sequenced sample consisted of PBMCs. The genes are TRBV19 and TRBJ2-7; TRBD2 matches 11 bases. CDR3 in amino acids: CASRTSGSYEQYF. CDR3 nucleotide sequence: TGTGCCAGTCGTACTAGCGGGAGCTACGAGCAGTACTTC.